This T cell receptor beta chain comes out of a study of long-term antiretroviral therapy in people with HIV. Study-wide findings and caveats: Post-treatment diversity went higher with ART but stayed below transplant donor controls.

The assay used was immunoSEQ (version v3.0), run at survey level. Clones were read by immunoSEQ multiplex PCR, and TCRdb kept only the in-frame ones, dropping some. This sample has 15,000 to 20,000 clones, with approximately 86% found just once. V lost 5 bases to trimming and J lost 4 bases; unmatched junction nucleotides: 9. Germline CDR1 SEHNR, CDR2 FQNEAQ (reference sequence). This CDR3 spans 18 amino acids. As for this clone: Its target is not known.

V and J are TRBV7-9 and TRBJ2-6, with 12 bases identical to TRBD2. Specimen: unsorted PBMCs, collected 0.5 years after starting antiretroviral therapy. This receptor was obtained from a man aged 40-55 years with HIV. The CDR3 DNA sequence: TGTGCCAGCAGCCCCACGACTAGCGGGGGTCAAGGGGCCAACGTCCTGACTTTC. Translation gives CASSPTTSGGQGANVLTF.